The T cell receptor (beta chain) under discussion was sequenced for a study of shared clonotypes between healthy human individuals. Study information: A donor's plate count was three for CD4 naive and three for CD4 memory; CD8 naive had two and CD8 memory one.

Regarding this clone: Its target is not known.

V lost 7 bases, J lost 0 bases, and 11 bases lay in between. This CDR3 contains 14 residues. Germline-derived CDR1 and CDR2 are SGHRS and YFSETQ. The deep-level immunoSEQ assay was used. Here immunoSEQ multiplex PCR was the method, and the copy in TCRdb shows in-frame clones only, minus some. Among roughly 2.2 million clones, less than 95% were seen once, and the ten largest hold approximately 0.4%. Study-level points and caveats: Approximately 5.1% was the fraction of naive CD4 clonotypes found shared across several donors. As a rule, naive subsets had a larger estimated richness than memory subsets.

The chain joins TRBV5-1 to TRBJ1-5; no firm D call. The sequenced material came from naive CD4+ T cells from PBMCs. Subset meaning: CD45RA+ positively selected. This TCR derives from a man between 18 and 35 years old in good health. Some clones in this sample may be carry-over from other donors' samples. The CDR3 protein is CASYPLNSNQPQHF. DNA of the CDR3: TGCGCCAGCTACCCTCTAAATAGCAATCAGCCCCAGCATTTT.